This T cell receptor beta chain is from a study of CD8+ T cells in alopecia areata (dated by TCRdb to the late 2010s). For context, the study as a whole: Treated patients were enrolled in an open-label pilot trial of oral tofacitinib at 5 to 10 mg twice daily for moderate-to-severe alopecia areata. Patients received tofacitinib for 6 to 18 months and were then followed off drug for 6 months to check for delayed response and recurrence. In treated patients, disease severity was measured using the SALT score, which gives the percentage of scalp surface area affected. The study used high-throughput TCRbeta sequencing to examine T cell clonal expansion in alopecia areata, in both the C3H/HeJ mouse model and human patients. On the human side, TCRbeta sequencing was run on scalp tissue and on sorted CD4+ and CD8+ peripheral blood T cells from healthy controls and from alopecia areata patients with either patchy or totalis/universalis disease. Tofacitinib-treated patients had biopsies at baseline and at 4 and 24 weeks of treatment, with a later scalp biopsy in several patients. Scalp clonality was compared among normal scalp (n=4), patchy alopecia areata scalp (n=8), and alopecia totalis/universalis scalp (n=8). The RNA source kit depended on sample type: the PAXgene miRNA kit for fixed scalp, the miRNeasy kit for PBMCs, and the RNeasy kit for mouse skin. immunoSEQ multiplex PCR using 35 Vbeta forward primers and 13 Jbeta reverse primers was used to amplify TCRbeta CDR3 regions. The investigation overall reported the following: Because the treated cohort was small and included a single nonresponder, larger studies are needed to assess links between baseline CD8+ expansion and response. Resident alphabeta T cells in normal human skin are also sequenced, complicating scalp TCR repertoire analysis, unlike mouse skin dominated by gammadelta T cells. Many expanded lesional clones were found to persist in scalp and blood during tofacitinib treatment, and relapse after treatment cessation may be partly explained by this persistence. Higher clonality and more expanded CD8+ clones were observed in lesional scalp than in normal scalp, particularly in alopecia totalis/universalis, a finding suggestive of antigenic drive. Tofacitinib significantly lowered scalp clonality and the number of expanded CD8+ clones among the top 100 scalp clones. Shared TCR sequences between patients were less evident than in mice, which may be partly attributable to HLA diversity in the patient population.

A word on this clone: The specificity of this receptor is unknown. No base quality information exists; no much larger clone differs at one position.

Sample time point, as interpreted from the label and publication: about 25 weeks on oral tofacitinib. The treatment or condition label of this sample denotes: oral pan-JAK inhibitor, 5-10 mg twice daily. From alopecia areata patients, peripheral blood was collected along with lesional scalp punch biopsies. PBMCs were separated by density centrifugation and stained for CD3, CD4 and CD8, after which CD4+ and CD8+ T cells were sorted on a FACSAria. The library relied on the immunoSEQ multiplex PCR assay. RNA was extracted from all samples and reverse transcribed into cDNA as template for TCR sequencing. First-strand cDNA was synthesized using SuperScript III with a 2:1 mix of oligo-dT and random hexamers. A synthetic immune receptor repertoire was used to gauge amplification bias, and whatever bias remained was removed computationally. In the source study's methods: Raw reads were preprocessed for error removal, and CDR3 was defined according to IMGT conventions as running from the conserved cysteine to phenylalanine. Clonality was computed as 1 minus the Shannon entropy, with the entropy normalized by log2 of the number of productive unique TCRs. Whether scalp clones were CD4 or CD8 was inferred by matching scalp TCRbeta sequences against CD4 and CD8 repertoires sorted from blood. TCRdb mirrors the immuneACCESS table, restricted to in-frame sequences. Some clones are absent from its copies; in checked studies, under half trace to an unresolved V gene, and the reason for the others is unknown. The D gene and trimming were derived from the DNA, and the V and J assignments and clone size from that table. The sample has fewer than 250,000 clones on record, over 55% of them singletons. The ten top clones hold under 1.2% of the sample.

Trimming costs V 2 bases and J 3 bases, and their ends lie 8 bases apart. CDR1 and CDR2 are drawn from the germline V gene (reference sequence): MNHEY, SMNVEV. The CDR3 measures 14 amino acids from cysteine to phenylalanine. Only CDR3 DNA is held: 42 bases, read in frame from base 1. The V and J genes are TRBV27 and TRBJ1-5, with no confidently assigned D gene. The sequenced sample was CD4+ T cells sorted from blood, obtained at week 24, from a patient treated with tofacitinib. This clonotype was sampled from a human donor with alopecia areata. The bases are TGTGCCAGCAGTTTACGGGGTTACAATCAGCCCCAGCATTTT. This translates into CASSLRGYNQPQHF.